The sequence of this T cell receptor beta chain was determined in a study of cytomegalovirus exposure and HLA in healthy donors. Deletions cut 3 bases from V and 2 bases from J, with 10 bases between. Germline loops: CDR1 KGHSH, CDR2 LQKENI. The CDR3 length is 14 residues. 13 Jbeta primers and 60 Vbeta primers were used for the PCR. Only in-frame clones appear in the TCRdb table, and some are missing; sequencing was by immunoSEQ multiplex PCR. The data hold roughly 110,000 clones, with 65% to 90% observed a single time. The receptor comes from a man between 45 and 60 years old in good health and CMV-seronegative. The chain is built from TRBV18 and TRBJ2-5; TRBD1 is a possible D gene (5 bases). Source material: PBMCs. CDR3 sequence: CASSPQGKQETQYF. CDR3 bases: TGTGCCAGCTCACCCCAGGGTAAACAAGAGACCCAGTACTTC.